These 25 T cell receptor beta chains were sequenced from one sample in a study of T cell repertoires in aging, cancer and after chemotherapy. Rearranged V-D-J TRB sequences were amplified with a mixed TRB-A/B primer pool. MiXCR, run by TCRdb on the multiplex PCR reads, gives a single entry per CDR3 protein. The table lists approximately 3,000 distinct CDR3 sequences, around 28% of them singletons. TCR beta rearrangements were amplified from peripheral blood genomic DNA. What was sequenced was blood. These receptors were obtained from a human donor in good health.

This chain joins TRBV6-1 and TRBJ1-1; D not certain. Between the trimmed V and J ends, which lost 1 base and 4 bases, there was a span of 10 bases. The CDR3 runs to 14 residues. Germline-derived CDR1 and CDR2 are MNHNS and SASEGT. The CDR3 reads CASSEGEGGTEAFF. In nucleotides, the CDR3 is TGTGCCAGCAGTGAAGGGGAGGGAGGCACTGAAGCTTTCTTT.

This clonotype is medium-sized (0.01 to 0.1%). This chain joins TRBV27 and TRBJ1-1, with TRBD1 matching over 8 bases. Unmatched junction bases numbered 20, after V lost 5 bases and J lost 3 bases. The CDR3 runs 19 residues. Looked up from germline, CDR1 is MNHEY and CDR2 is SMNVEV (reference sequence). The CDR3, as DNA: TGTGCCAGCAGTCTTGCCACGACCATCAGGGGGCGTGTGGACACTGAAGCTTTCTTT. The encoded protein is CASSLATTIRGRVDTEAFF.

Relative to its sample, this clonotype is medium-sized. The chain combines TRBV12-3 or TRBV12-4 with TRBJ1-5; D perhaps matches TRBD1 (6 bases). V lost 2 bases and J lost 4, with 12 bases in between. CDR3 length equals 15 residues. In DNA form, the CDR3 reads TGTGCCAGCAGTTTACAGGGGACTACGAATCAGCCCCAGCATTTT. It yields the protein CASSLQGTTNQPQHF.

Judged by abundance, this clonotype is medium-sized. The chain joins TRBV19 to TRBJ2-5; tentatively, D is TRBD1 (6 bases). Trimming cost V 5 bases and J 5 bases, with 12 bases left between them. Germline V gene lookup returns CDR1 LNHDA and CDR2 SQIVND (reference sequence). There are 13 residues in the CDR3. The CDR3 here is CASSRQVLETQYF. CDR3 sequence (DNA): TGTGCCAGTAGTCGACAGGTCCTCGAGACCCAGTACTTC.

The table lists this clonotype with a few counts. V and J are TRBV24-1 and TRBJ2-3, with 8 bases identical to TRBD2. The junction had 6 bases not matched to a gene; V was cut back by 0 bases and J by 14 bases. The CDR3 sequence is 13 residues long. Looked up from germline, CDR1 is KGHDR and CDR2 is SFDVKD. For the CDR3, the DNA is TGTGCCACCAGTGATTTGAATCGGGAGGGCAGGTATTTT. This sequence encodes CATSDLNREGRYF.

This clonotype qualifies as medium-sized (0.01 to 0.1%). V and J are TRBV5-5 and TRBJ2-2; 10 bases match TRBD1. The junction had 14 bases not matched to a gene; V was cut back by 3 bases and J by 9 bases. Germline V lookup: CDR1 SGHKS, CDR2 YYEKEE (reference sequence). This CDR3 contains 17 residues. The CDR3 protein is CASSWGTPGQGPWELFF. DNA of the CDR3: TGTGCCAGCAGCTGGGGGACGCCGGGACAGGGGCCCTGGGAGCTGTTTTTT.

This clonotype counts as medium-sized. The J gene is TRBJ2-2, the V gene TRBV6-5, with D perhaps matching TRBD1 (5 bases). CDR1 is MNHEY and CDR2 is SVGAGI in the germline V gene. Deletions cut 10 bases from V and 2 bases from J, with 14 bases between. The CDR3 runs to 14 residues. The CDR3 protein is CATKTELNTGELFF. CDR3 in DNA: TGTGCCACCAAGACAGAATTAAACACCGGGGAGCTGTTTTTT.

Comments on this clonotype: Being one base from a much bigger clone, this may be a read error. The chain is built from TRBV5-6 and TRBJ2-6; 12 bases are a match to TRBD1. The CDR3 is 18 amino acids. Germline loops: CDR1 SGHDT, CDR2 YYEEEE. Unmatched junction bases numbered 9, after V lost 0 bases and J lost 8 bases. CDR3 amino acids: CASSLAGQGARGTNVLTF. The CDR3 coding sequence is TGTGCCAGCAGCTTGGCGGGACAGGGGGCGCGAGGGACCAACGTCCTGACTTTC.

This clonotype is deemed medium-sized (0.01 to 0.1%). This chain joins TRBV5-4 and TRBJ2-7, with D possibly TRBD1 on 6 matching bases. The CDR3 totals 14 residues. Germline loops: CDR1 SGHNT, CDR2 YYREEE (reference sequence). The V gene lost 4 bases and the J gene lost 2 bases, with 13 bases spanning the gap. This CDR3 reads CASSRKQGTYEQYF. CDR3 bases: TGTGCCAGCAGCCGCAAACAGGGAACCTACGAGCAGTACTTC.

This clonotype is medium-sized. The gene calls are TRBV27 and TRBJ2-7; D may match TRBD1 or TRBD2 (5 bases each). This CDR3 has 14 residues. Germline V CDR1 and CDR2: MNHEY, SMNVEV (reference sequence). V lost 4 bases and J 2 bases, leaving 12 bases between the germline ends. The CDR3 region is CASSSGLSTYEQYF. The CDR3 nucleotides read TGTGCCAGCAGTTCGGGGCTATCAACCTACGAGCAGTACTTC.

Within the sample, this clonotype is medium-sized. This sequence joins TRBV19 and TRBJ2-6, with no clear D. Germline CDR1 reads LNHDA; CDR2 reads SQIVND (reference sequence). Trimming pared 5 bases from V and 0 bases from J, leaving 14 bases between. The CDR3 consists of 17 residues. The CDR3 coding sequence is TGTGCCAGTAGTCCACATCTGTGGGGCTCTGGGGCCAACGTCCTGACTTTC. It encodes CASSPHLWGSGANVLTF.

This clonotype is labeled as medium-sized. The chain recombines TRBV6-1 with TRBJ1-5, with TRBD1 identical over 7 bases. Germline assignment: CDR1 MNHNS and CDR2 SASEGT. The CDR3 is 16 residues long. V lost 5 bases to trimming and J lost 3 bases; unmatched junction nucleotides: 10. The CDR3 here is CASSPWEGADNQPQHF. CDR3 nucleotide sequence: TGTGCCAGCAGTCCATGGGAGGGGGCAGACAATCAGCCCCAGCATTTT.

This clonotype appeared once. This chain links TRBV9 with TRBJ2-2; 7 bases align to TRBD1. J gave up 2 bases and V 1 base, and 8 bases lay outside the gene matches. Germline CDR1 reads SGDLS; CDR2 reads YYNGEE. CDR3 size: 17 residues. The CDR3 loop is CASSVPRTGTNTGELFF. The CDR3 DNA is TGTGCCAGCAGCGTACCCCGGACAGGCACAAACACCGGGGAGCTGTTTTTT.

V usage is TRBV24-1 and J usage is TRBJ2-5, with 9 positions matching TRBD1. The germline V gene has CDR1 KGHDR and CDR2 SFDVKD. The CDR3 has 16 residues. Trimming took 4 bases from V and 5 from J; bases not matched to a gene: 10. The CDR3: CATSEIGTGTWETQYF. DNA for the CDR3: TGTGCCACCAGTGAGATAGGGACAGGGACGTGGGAGACCCAGTACTTC.

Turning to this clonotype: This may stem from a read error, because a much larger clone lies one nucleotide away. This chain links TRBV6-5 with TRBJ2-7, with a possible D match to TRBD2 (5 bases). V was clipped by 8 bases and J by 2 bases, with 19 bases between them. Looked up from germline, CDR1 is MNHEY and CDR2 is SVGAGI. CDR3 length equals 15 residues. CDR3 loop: CASSPPGKKAYEQYF. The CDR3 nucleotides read TGTGCCAGCTCACCACCGGGAAAAAAGGCCTACGAGCAGTACTTC.

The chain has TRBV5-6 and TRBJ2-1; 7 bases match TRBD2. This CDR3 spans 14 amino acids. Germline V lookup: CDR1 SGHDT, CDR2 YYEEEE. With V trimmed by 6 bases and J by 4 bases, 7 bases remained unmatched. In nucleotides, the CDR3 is TGTGCCAGCACCCGGGACTACCAATACAATGAGCAGTTCTTC. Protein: CASTRDYQYNEQFF. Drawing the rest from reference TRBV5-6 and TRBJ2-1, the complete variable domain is DAGVTQSPTHLIKTRGQQVTLRCSPKSGHDTVSWYQQALGQGPQFIFQYYEEEERQRGNFPDRFSGHQFPNYSSELNVNALLLGDSALYLCASTRDYQYNEQFFGPGTRLTVL.

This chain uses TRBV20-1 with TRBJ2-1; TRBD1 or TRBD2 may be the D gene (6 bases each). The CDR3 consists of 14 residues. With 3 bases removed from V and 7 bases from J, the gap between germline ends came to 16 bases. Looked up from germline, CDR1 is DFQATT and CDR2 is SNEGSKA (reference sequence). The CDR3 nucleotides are TGCAGTGCTAGGGGGGGCGGACCGGGGAATGAGCAGTTCTTC. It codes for CSARGGGPGNEQFF.

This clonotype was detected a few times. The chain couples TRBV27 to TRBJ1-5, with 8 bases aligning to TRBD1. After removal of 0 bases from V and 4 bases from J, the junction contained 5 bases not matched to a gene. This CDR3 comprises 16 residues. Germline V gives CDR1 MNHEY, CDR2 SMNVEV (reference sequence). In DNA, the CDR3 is TGTGCCAGCAGTTTATCTGGACAGGGCCATAATCAGCCCCAGCATTTT. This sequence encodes CASSLSGQGHNQPQHF.

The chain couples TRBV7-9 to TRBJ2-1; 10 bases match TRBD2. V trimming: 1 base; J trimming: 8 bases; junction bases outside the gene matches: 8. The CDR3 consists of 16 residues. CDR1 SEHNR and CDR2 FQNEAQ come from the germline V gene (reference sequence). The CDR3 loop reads CASSLGALAGSDEQFF. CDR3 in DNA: TGTGCCAGCAGCTTAGGGGCACTAGCGGGATCGGATGAGCAGTTCTTC.

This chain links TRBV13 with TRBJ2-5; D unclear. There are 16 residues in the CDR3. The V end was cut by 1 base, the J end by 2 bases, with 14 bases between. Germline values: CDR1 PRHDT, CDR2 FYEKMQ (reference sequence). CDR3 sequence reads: CASSLVSPAEQETQYF. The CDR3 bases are TGTGCCAGCAGCTTAGTATCCCCTGCGGAGCAAGAGACCCAGTACTTC.

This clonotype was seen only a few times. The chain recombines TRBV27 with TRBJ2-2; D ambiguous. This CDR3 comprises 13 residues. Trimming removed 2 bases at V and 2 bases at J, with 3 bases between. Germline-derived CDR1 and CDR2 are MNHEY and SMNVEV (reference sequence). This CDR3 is CASSLGNTGELFF. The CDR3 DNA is TGTGCCAGCAGTTTAGGCAACACCGGGGAGCTGTTTTTT.

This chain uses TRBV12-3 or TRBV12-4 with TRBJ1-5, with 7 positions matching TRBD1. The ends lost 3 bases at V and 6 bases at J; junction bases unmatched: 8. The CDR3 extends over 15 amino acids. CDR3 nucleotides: TGTGCCAGCAGTTTTTCGGCAGGGGGTGGTCAGCCCCAGCATTTT. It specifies CASSFSAGGGQPQHF.

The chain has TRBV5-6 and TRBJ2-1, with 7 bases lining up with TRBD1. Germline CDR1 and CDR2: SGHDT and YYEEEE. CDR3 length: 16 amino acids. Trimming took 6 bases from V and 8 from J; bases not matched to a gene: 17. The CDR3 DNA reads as TGTGCCAGCACCCTCCCAAGGGGGCTTACGGGTGATGAGCAGTTCTTC. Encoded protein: CASTLPRGLTGDEQFF.

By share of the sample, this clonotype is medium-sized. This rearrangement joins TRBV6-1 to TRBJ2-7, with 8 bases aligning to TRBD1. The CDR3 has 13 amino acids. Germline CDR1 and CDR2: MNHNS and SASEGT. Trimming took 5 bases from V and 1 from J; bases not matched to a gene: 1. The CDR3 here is CASSRDRSYEQYF. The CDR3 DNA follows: TGTGCCAGCAGTCGGGACAGGTCCTACGAGCAGTACTTC.

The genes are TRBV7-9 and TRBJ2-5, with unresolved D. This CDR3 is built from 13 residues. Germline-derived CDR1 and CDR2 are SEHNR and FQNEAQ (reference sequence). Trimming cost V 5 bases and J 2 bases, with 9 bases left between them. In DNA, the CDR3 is TGTGCCAGCAGCCCCCGTGGGCAAGAGACCCAGTACTTC. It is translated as CASSPRGQETQYF.